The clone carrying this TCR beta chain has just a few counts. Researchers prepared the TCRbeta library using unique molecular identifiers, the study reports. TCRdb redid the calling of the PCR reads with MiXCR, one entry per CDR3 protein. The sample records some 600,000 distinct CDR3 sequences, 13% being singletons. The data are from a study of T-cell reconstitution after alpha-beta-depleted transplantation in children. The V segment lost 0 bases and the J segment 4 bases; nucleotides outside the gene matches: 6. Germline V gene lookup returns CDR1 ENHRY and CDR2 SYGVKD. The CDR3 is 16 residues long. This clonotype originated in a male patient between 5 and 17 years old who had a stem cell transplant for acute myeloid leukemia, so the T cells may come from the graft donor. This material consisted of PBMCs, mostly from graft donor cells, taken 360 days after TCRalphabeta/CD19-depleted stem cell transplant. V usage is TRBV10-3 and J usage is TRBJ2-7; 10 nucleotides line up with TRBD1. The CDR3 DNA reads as TGTGCCATCAGTGAGTCGATGAGGGACAGGGGATACGAGCAGTACTTC. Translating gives CAISESMRDRGYEQYF.